These 24 T cell receptor beta chains originate from one sample sequenced in a study of response to subunit inactivated influenza vaccine. MiXCR, applied by TCRdb to the RT-PCR reads, yields one record per CDR3 protein. The top ten clones hold under 13% of a sample with about 780,000 distinct CDR3 sequences, 15% to 20% of them seen once. The sequencing here drew on PBMCs from blood, taken 5 to 6 days after vaccination. These receptor sequences come from a man aged 45-65 years who received an inactivated influenza vaccine.

This chain joins TRBV6-5 and TRBJ1-1; D possibly corresponds to TRBD1 (6 bases). Germline V lookup: CDR1 MNHEY, CDR2 SVGAGI. The CDR3 sequence is 11 residues long. Trimming left V 5 bases short and J 11 bases short, with 12 bases between. CDR3 amino acids: CASSNRVMAFF. CDR3 DNA sequence: TGTGCCAGCAGTAACAGGGTTATGGCTTTCTTT.

This clonotype was observed a few times. V and J are TRBV6-1 and TRBJ2-5; 11 bases are a match to TRBD2. J gave up 7 bases and V 6 bases, and 10 bases lay outside the gene matches. From germline, CDR1 is MNHNS and CDR2 SASEGT. This CDR3 is 15 amino acids long. The CDR3 loop reads CASSRGTSGLRTQYF. The CDR3 DNA is TGTGCCAGCAGCCGAGGGACTAGCGGTCTTAGGACCCAGTACTTC.

This clonotype has only a few counts. This chain uses TRBV4-2 with TRBJ2-5; TRBD1 matches at 7 bases. V shed 0 bases and J 5 bases; nucleotides not matched to a gene: 9. The length of the CDR3 is 16 residues. The V gene's germline CDR1 is LGHNA and CDR2 YNFKEQ. CDR3 DNA: TGTGCCAGCAGCCAAGAGTGGAGACAGGGCGGCGAGACCCAGTACTTC. Translated: CASSQEWRQGGETQYF.

This clonotype was found a few times. The chain employs TRBV2 and TRBJ2-5; D might be TRBD1 or TRBD2, each matching 5 bases. Germline loops: CDR1 SNHLY, CDR2 FYNNEI. This CDR3 is 14 amino acids long. V was cut by 9 bases and J by 2 bases, with 16 bases left in between. This CDR3 is CARRGRMGQETQYF. In DNA form, the CDR3 reads TGTGCCAGGAGGGGACGTATGGGACAAGAGACCCAGTACTTC.

The chain combines TRBV28 with TRBJ2-7; D might be TRBD1 or TRBD2, each matching 5 bases. CDR3 length equals 15 residues. Germline lookup yields CDR1 MDHEN and CDR2 SYDVKM. Trimming pared 3 bases from V and 2 bases from J, leaving 14 bases between. This CDR3 reads CASSLARDGTYEQYF. CDR3 DNA sequence: TGTGCCAGCAGTTTGGCCCGGGACGGGACCTACGAGCAGTACTTC.

J is TRBJ2-2 and V is TRBV20-1; the match to TRBD1 covers 7 bases. The J segment lost 1 base and the V segment lost 6 bases, leaving 5 bases of the junction unmatched. The germline CDR1 and CDR2 sequences are DFQATT and SNEGSKA (reference sequence). The CDR3 sequence is 14 residues long. The CDR3 loop is CSAVWDRNTGELFF. The CDR3 region has the DNA TGCAGTGCGGTCTGGGACAGGAACACCGGGGAGCTGTTTTTT.

This chain uses TRBV20-1 with TRBJ2-1, with 11 bases fitting TRBD2. Germline V gene data show CDR1 as DFQATT and CDR2 as SNEGSKA (reference sequence). J gave up 6 bases and V 4 bases, and 8 bases lay outside the gene matches. CDR3 size: 15 residues. The CDR3 nucleotides read TGCAGTGCTACAGTAGCGGGGGGGCTTCCCAATGAGCAGTTCTTC. Its protein is CSATVAGGLPNEQFF.

V is TRBV7-9 and J is TRBJ2-3, with TRBD1 matching 7 bases. Looked up from germline, CDR1 is SEHNR and CDR2 is FQNEAQ (reference sequence). The CDR3 length is 16 residues. V gave up 2 bases and J gave up 2 bases; unmatched junction bases: 7. This CDR3 reads CASSLRTTGDTDTQYF. CDR3 nucleotides: TGTGCCAGCAGCTTAAGAACTACAGGGGACACAGATACGCAGTATTTT.

The genes are TRBV7-9 and TRBJ2-1; TRBD2 might be the D (6 bases). The CDR3 has 15 amino acids. Trimming cost V 6 bases and J 3 bases, with 15 bases left between them. Looked up from germline, CDR1 is SEHNR and CDR2 is FQNEAQ (reference sequence). The CDR3 is CASSPSAANYNEQFF. Written as DNA, the CDR3 is TGTGCCAGCAGTCCTAGCGCCGCAAACTACAATGAGCAGTTCTTC.

The J gene is TRBJ1-6, the V gene TRBV20-1; D possibly corresponds to TRBD1 (6 bases). This CDR3 spans 15 amino acids. In germline, CDR1 is DFQATT, CDR2 SNEGSKA (reference sequence). Trimming removed 0 bases at V and 6 bases at J, with 12 bases between. The CDR3 sequence is CSAREPGARNSPLHF. The CDR3 region has the DNA TGCAGTGCTAGAGAACCAGGGGCACGTAATTCACCCCTCCACTTT.

The V gene is TRBV27, the J gene TRBJ2-2; 11 bases match TRBD1. Germline values: CDR1 MNHEY, CDR2 SMNVEV (reference sequence). Trimming took 0 bases from V and 7 from J; bases not matched to a gene: 4. The CDR3 spans 16 residues. The CDR3 sequence is CASSLSGTGGIGELFF. The DNA for the CDR3 is TGTGCCAGCAGTTTATCCGGGACAGGGGGGATCGGGGAGCTGTTTTTT.

The chain is built from TRBV5-1 and TRBJ2-5, with 8 bases matching TRBD2. The length of the CDR3 is 14 residues. Germline V CDR1 and CDR2: SGHRS, YFSETQ. The V and J ends lost 5 bases and 5 bases, in that order; junction bases with no gene match: 8. CDR3 nucleotides: TGCGCCAGCAGTATCGGGAGGGCCACGGAGACCCAGTACTTC. Amino acids: CASSIGRATETQYF.

This clonotype appeared once. The chain is built from TRBV19 and TRBJ2-7; TRBD2 matches 9 bases. This CDR3 contains 14 residues. Trimming removed 1 base from V and 7 bases from J; junction bases left unmatched: 5. CDR1 LNHDA and CDR2 SQIVND come from the germline V gene (reference sequence). The CDR3 coding sequence is TGTGCCAGTAGTATAGGGGGACTAGCAGGTGAGCAGTACTTC. Translated, it gives CASSIGGLAGEQYF.

The CDR3 sequence: CSASQTENEQFF. The CDR3 DNA follows: TGCAGTGCTAGCCAAACCGAGAATGAGCAGTTCTTC. The chain employs TRBV20-1 and TRBJ2-1; D is ambiguous. This CDR3 is built from 12 residues. The germline V gene encodes CDR1 DFQATT and CDR2 SNEGSKA (reference sequence). With 3 bases removed from V and 7 bases from J, the gap between germline ends came to 10 bases.

This clonotype was seen a handful of times. The J gene is TRBJ2-7, the V gene TRBV7-8; 7 bases fit TRBD1. The CDR3 contains 14 residues. V was pared by 5 bases and J by 5 bases, with 9 bases of the junction left unmatched. The V gene's germline CDR1 is SGHVS and CDR2 FQNEAQ. CDR3 loop: CASSTRTGKHEQYF. Here the CDR3 DNA reads TGTGCCAGCAGCACCAGGACAGGCAAACACGAGCAGTACTTC.

The V call is TRBV4-3, the J call TRBJ2-3, with 7 bases aligning to TRBD2. Germline values: CDR1 LGHNA, CDR2 YSLEER. Trimming cost V 3 bases and J 2 bases; bases outside gene matches: 5. This CDR3 contains 15 residues. Here the CDR3 reads CASSHAGVLTDTQYF. CDR3 in DNA: TGCGCCAGCAGCCATGCGGGGGTACTCACAGATACGCAGTATTTT.

This clonotype was seen a handful of times. V gene TRBV7-9 combines with J gene TRBJ2-3; maybe TRBD1 (6 bases). Per germline, CDR1 SEHNR and CDR2 FQNEAQ (reference sequence). The CDR3 totals 15 residues. V was cut by 4 bases and J by 0 bases, with 11 bases left in between. This CDR3 is CASSYDRLSTDTQYF. CDR3 DNA: TGTGCCAGCAGCTACGACAGGCTGAGCACAGATACGCAGTATTTT.

A few counts support this clonotype. The V and J genes are TRBV7-3 and TRBJ2-6; the D gene is possibly TRBD1 (6 bases). CDR3 length: 16 residues. Germline V gene data show CDR1 as SGHTA and CDR2 as FQGTGA. Trimming cost V 3 bases and J 0 bases, with 9 bases left between them. CDR3 coding DNA: TGTGCCAGCAGCTTTCCGACAGGCTCTGGGGCCAACGTCCTGACTTTC. This encodes CASSFPTGSGANVLTF.

The table lists this clonotype with many counts. The chain is built from TRBV9 and TRBJ2-5; 7 bases agree with TRBD2. The CDR3 spans 15 residues. V shed 1 base, J shed 2 bases, and the junction held 5 bases outside the gene matches. The germline V gene has CDR1 SGDLS and CDR2 YYNGEE. CDR3: CASSVSGGWQETQYF. The CDR3, as DNA: TGTGCCAGCAGCGTATCGGGAGGTTGGCAAGAGACCCAGTACTTC.

This clonotype was observed a handful of times. This CDR3 is CSVDRGLAGGFYNEQFF. The CDR3 DNA reads as TGCAGCGTTGACCGAGGACTAGCGGGAGGATTTTACAATGAGCAGTTCTTC. The chain combines TRBV29-1 with TRBJ2-1; the match to TRBD2 covers 14 bases. The CDR3 spans 17 residues. Germline V gene sequence: CDR1 SQVTM, CDR2 ANQGSEA. V lost 3 bases, J lost 4 bases, and 8 bases stayed unmatched.

This clonotype was observed a handful of times. The CDR3: CSARFLSGAPYEQYF. CDR3 nucleotide sequence: TGCAGTGCTAGATTCTTAAGCGGGGCGCCCTACGAGCAGTACTTC. The gene calls are TRBV20-1 and TRBJ2-7; 7 bases line up with TRBD2. CDR1 and CDR2 (germline): DFQATT, SNEGSKA (reference sequence). This CDR3 comprises 15 residues. The trim removed 2 bases at V and 2 bases at J, leaving 9 bases unmatched.

V is TRBV7-2 and J is TRBJ2-7; TRBD2 might be the D (6 bases). Trimming removed 5 bases from V and 4 bases from J, with 18 bases in between. Germline lookup yields CDR1 SGHTA and CDR2 FQGNSA. This CDR3 has 15 residues. The CDR3 here is CASSPAEGSSYEQYF. The CDR3 region has the DNA TGTGCCAGCAGCCCCGCGGAGGGTAGCTCGTACGAGCAGTACTTC.

The chain uses TRBV4-3 and TRBJ1-2; tentatively, D is TRBD1 (5 bases). V was shortened by 0 bases and J by 3 bases, with 14 bases between the two germline ends. This CDR3 spans 16 amino acids. Looked up from germline, CDR1 is LGHNA and CDR2 is YSLEER. CDR3 bases: TGCGCCAGCAGCCAAGAAATAGGGGAAGCCTACTATGGCTACACCTTC. It yields the protein CASSQEIGEAYYGYTF.

This chain connects TRBV2 to TRBJ2-3, with 15 bases aligning to TRBD2. From germline, CDR1 is SNHLY and CDR2 FYNNEI. V shed 1 base and J 10 bases; nucleotides not matched to a gene: 3. The CDR3 is 15 amino acids. CDR3 loop: CASSEVGLAGGPQYF. The CDR3 DNA reads TGTGCCAGCAGTGAAGTGGGACTAGCGGGAGGACCGCAGTATTTT.